The clone carrying this T cell receptor beta chain was detected a few times. Its antigen is not identified. Reverse transcribing all isolated RNA meant expressed TCRB transcripts were sequenced. This table comes from immunoSEQ multiplex PCR, and its TCRdb copy is limited to in-frame clones, with some not included. The sample carries approximately 140,000 clones, roughly 48% recorded once. V was trimmed by 1 base and J by 6 bases, leaving 15 bases between them. The V gene's germline CDR1 is LGHNA and CDR2 YSLEER. The CDR3 runs 16 residues. The data belong to a study of beta chain features in type 1 diabetes. Points from the study as a whole: The study left unresolved whether HLA type influences TCRB rearrangement.

The specimen sequenced was Tregs from blood. This sequence was found in a man between 18 and 29 years old in good health. The V call is TRBV4-3, the J call TRBJ1-4; TRBD1 might be the D (6 bases). The CDR3, as DNA: TGCGCCAGCAGCCAAGGTGAAGGGGGTACTCATGAAAAACTGTTTTTT. Amino acid sequence: CASSQGEGGTHEKLFF.